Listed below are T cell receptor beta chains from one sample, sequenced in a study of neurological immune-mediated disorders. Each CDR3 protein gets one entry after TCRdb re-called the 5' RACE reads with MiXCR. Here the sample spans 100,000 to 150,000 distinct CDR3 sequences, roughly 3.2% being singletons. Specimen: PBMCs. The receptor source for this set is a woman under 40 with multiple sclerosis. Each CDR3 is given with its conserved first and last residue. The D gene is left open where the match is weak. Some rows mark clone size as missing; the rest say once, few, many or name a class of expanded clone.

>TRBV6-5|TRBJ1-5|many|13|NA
TGTGCCAGCAGTTACTCCCTTAATCAGCCCCAGCATTTT
CASSYSLNQPQHF
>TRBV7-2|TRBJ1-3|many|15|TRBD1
TGTGCCAGCAGTTATCGACAGGGCCCTGGAAACACCATATATTTT
CASSYRQGPGNTIYF
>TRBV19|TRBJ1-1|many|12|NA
TGTGCCAGTAGATCCTGGGACACTGAAGCTTTCTTT
CASRSWDTEAFF
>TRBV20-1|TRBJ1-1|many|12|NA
TGCAGTGCTAGGGGCAGGGCAAGTGAAGCTTTCTTT
CSARGRASEAFF
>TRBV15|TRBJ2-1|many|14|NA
TGTGCCACCAGCAGAGAGTATACCTACAATGAGCAGTTCTTC
CATSREYTYNEQFF
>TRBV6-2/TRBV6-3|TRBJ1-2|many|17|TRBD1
TGTGCCAGCAGTTACCTCGGGACAGGGACACTCCTCTATGGCTACACCTTC
CASSYLGTGTLLYGYTF
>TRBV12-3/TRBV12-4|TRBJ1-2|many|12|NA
TGTGCCAGCAGTTTATATAGTGGTGGCTACACCTTC
CASSLYSGGYTF
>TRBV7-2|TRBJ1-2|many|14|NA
TGTGCCAGCAGCCTGGAGGGGGATAACTATGGCTACACCTTC
CASSLEGDNYGYTF
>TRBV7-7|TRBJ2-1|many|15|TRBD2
TGTGCCAGCAGCCCCGGACTAGCGCCCTACAATGAGCAGTTCTTC
CASSPGLAPYNEQFF
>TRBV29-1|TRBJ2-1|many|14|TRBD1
TGCAGCGTACCCCGGGACAGGGGTATGGATGAGCAGTTCTTC
CSVPRDRGMDEQFF
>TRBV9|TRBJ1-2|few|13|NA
TGTGCCAGCAGCGTATTTCCTAACTATGGCTACACCTTC
CASSVFPNYGYTF
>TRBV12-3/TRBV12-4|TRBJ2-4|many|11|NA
TGTGCCAGCAGCGGAGCGAACATTCAGTACTTC
CASSGANIQYF
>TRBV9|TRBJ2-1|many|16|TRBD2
TGTGCCAGCAGCCCCCTCCCTAGCGGGGTCTACAATGAGCAGTTCTTC
CASSPLPSGVYNEQFF
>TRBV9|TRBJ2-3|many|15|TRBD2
TGTGCCACAAGTCCCGGGACTAGCCGCACAGATACGCAGTATTTT
CATSPGTSRTDTQYF
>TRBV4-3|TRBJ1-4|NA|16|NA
TGCGCCAGCAGCCAAGATCTACTGGGGAGAGGGGAAAAACTGTTTTTT
CASSQDLLGRGEKLFF
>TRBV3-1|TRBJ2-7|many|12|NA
TGTGCCAGCAGCCCTGCTCCGGGAGTAGAGTACTTC
CASSPAPGVEYF
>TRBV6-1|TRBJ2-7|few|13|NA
TGTGCCAGCAAAGGGCCGCCGATGGGGGAGCAGTACTTC
CASKGPPMGEQYF
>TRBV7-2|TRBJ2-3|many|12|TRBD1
TGTGCCAGCAGCAATAGGGGGCTCCGGTTGTATTTT
CASSNRGLRLYF
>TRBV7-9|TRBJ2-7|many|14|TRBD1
TGTGCCAGCAGCGCACAGGGGAAGTCCTACGAGCAGTACTTC
CASSAQGKSYEQYF
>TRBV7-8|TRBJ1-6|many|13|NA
TGTGCCAGCAGCTCTGACAGGAATTCACCCCTCCACTTT
CASSSDRNSPLHF
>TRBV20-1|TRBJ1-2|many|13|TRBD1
TGCAGTGCTAGGACAGGGGATGTCTATGGCTACACCTTC
CSARTGDVYGYTF
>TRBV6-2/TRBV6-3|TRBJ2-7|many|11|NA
TGTGCCAGCACCCAGGCCCACGAGCAGTACTTC
CASTQAHEQYF
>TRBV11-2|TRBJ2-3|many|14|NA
TGTGCCAGCAGCTTAGATCCCAGGGCAGATACGCAGTATTTT
CASSLDPRADTQYF
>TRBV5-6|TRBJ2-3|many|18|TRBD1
TGTGCCAGCAGCCGAGACAGGGGATCTTTTGTTTTTTCAGATACGCAGTATTTT
CASSRDRGSFVFSDTQYF
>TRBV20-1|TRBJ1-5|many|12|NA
TGCAGTGCTAGGACAGGTAATCAGCCCCAGCATTTT
CSARTGNQPQHF
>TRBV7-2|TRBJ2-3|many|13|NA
TGTGCCAGCAGCCTTTTAACGGGGGATACGCAGTATTTT
CASSLLTGDTQYF
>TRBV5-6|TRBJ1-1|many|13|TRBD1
TGTGCCAGCAGCCGGACAGGGGCCACTGAAGCTTTCTTT
CASSRTGATEAFF
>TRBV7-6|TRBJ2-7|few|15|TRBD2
TGTGCCAGCAGCTCTCATGGACTAGCAGCCTACGAGCAGTACTTC
CASSSHGLAAYEQYF
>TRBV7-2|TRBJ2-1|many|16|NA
TGTGCCAGCAGCCCCAAGCGGGTCGGCTCCTACAATGAGCAGTTCTTC
CASSPKRVGSYNEQFF
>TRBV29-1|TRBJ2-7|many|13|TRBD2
TGCAGCGTTGGCGGGACTAGCGCCTACGAGCAGTACTTC
CSVGGTSAYEQYF
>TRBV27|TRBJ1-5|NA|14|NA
TGTGCCAGCAGCTTTACAGGGAGCAATCAGCCCCAGCATTTT
CASSFTGSNQPQHF
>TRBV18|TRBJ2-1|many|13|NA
TGTGCCAGCTCACCCTCTAATGGGGTCGGCCTGTTCTTC
CASSPSNGVGLFF
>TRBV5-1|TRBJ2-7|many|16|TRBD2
TGCGCCAGCAGCGATTCCGGGACTAGCGGGGCCTACGAGCAGTACTTC
CASSDSGTSGAYEQYF
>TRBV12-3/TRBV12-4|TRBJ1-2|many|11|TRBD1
TGTGCCAGTAGACAGGGCTATGGCTACACCTTC
CASRQGYGYTF
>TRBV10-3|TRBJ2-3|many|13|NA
TGTGCCATCAGTGAGTCGGGGGCAGATACGCAGTATTTT
CAISESGADTQYF
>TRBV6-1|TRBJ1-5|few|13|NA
TGTGCCAGCAGTGACAGGGGTTATCAGCCCCAGCATTTT
CASSDRGYQPQHF
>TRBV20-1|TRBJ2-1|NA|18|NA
TGCAGTGCTAGAGATCATGGGTTTGAGGGGAAGTGGTACAATGAGCAGTTCTTC
CSARDHGFEGKWYNEQFF
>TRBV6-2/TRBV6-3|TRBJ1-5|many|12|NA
TGTGCCGGGGGGCAGGGCCAACAGCCCCAGCATTTT
CAGGQGQQPQHF
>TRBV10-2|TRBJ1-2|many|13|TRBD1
TGCGCCACCGCTTCGGACAGGAACTATGGCTACACCTTC
CATASDRNYGYTF
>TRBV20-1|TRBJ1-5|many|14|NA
TGCAGTGCTAGAGGTGGCGCAGTGGGTCAGCCCCAGCATTTT
CSARGGAVGQPQHF
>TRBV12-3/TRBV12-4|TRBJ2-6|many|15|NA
TGTGCCAGCAGTTTCCTGCTTCCTGGGGCCAACGTCCTGACTTTC
CASSFLLPGANVLTF
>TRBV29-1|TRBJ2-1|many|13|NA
TGCAGCGCCCGGCTGATCAATAAGGATGAGCAGTTCTTC
CSARLINKDEQFF
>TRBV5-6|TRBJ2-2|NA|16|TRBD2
TGTGCCAGCAGCTTCGGAACTAGCGGGGGTACCGGGGAGCTGCTTTTT
CASSFGTSGGTGELLF
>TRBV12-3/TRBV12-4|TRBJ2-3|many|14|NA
TGTGCCAGCACCCCCGCGGCGGGCACAGATACGCAGTATTTT
CASTPAAGTDTQYF
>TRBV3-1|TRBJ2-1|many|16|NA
TGTGCCAGCAGCCAAATTGCCGGGAATGTGAACAATGAGCAGTTCTTC
CASSQIAGNVNNEQFF
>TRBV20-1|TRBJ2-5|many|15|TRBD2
TGCAGTGCACTGACTGGGACTAGGGGTGTAGAGACCCAGTACTTC
CSALTGTRGVETQYF
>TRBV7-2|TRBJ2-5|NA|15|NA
TGTGCCAGCAGCTTAATGGGCGGGGCTCAAGAGACCCAGTACTTC
CASSLMGGAQETQYF
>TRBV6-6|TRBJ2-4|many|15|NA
TGTGCCAGCAGTTACGCCTCGACGGCCAAAAACATTCAGTACTTC
CASSYASTAKNIQYF
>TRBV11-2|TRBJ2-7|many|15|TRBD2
TGTGCCAGCAGCTTAAAGGGACTAGCGGGCTACGAGCAGTACTTC
CASSLKGLAGYEQYF
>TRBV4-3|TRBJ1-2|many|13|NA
TGCGCCAGCAGCAGGACCAGCGGCTATGGCTACACCTTC
CASSRTSGYGYTF
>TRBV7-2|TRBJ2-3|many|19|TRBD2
TGTGCCAGCAGCTTAGCAGGGACTAGCGGGGGGGCCGGCACAGATACGCAGTATTTT
CASSLAGTSGGAGTDTQYF
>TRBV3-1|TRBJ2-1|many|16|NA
TGTGCCAGCAGCCTATCCCCAGGGGTCATGGGGAATGAGCAGTTCTTC
CASSLSPGVMGNEQFF
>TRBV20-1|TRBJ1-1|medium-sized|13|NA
TGCAGTGCTATTGGGGGCGTCGTAACTGAAGCTTTCTTT
CSAIGGVVTEAFF
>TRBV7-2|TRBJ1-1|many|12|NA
TGTGCCAGCAGCTTAGACTGGATGGAGGCTTTCTTT
CASSLDWMEAFF
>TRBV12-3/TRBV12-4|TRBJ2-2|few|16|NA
TGTGCCAGCAGTTTGGAAGTCAGAGCGAACACCGGGGAGCTGTTTTTT
CASSLEVRANTGELFF
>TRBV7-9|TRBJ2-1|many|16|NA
TGTGCCAGCAGCTTTACCGACGGTCGCTCCTACAATGAGCAGTTCTTC
CASSFTDGRSYNEQFF
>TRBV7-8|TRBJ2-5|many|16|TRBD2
TGTGCCAGCAGCTTACTAGCGGGGGGAACCCAAGAGACCCAGTACTTC
CASSLLAGGTQETQYF
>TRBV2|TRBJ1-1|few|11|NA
TGTGGGGGGGCGATGAACACTGAAGCTTTCTTT
CGGAMNTEAFF